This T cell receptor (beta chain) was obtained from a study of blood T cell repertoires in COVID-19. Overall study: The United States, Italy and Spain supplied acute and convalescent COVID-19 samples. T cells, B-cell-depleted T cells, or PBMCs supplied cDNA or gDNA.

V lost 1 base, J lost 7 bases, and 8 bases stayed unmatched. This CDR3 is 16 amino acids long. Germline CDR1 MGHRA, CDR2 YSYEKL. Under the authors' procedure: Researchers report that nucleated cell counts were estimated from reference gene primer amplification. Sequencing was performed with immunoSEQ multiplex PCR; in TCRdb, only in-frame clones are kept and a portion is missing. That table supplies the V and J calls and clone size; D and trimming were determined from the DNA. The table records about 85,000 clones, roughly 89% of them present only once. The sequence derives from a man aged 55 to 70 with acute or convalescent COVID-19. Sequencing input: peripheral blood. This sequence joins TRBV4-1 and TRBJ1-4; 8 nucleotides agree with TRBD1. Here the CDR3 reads CASSQGLSRGLEKLFF. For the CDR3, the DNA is TGCGCCAGCAGCCAAGGTCTCTCCAGGGGGCTTGAAAAACTGTTTTTT.